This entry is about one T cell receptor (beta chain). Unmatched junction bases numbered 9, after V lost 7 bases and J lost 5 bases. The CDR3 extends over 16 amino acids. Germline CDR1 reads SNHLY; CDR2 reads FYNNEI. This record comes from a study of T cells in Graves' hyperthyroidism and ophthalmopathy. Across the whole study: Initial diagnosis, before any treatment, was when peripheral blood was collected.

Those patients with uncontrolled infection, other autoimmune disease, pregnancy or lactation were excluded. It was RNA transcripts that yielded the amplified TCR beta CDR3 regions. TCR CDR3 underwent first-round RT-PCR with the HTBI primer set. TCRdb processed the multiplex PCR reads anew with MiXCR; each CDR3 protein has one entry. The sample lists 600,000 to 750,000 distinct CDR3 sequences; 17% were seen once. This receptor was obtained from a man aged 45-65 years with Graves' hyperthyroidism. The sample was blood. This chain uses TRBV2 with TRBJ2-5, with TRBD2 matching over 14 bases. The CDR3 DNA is TGTGCCAGCACCGGGACTAGCGGGAGTATTACGGAGACCCAGTACTTC. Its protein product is CASTGTSGSITETQYF.